Shown below are 30 T cell receptor beta chains from a single sample sequenced in a study of blood T cell repertoires in COVID-19. The repertoire was sequenced with immunoSEQ multiplex PCR; TCRdb's copy has only in-frame clones and lacks some. The repertoire holds over 200,000 clones, with around four fifths as singletons. Sequenced material: peripheral blood. Source of these receptors: a man of 80 years or more with acute or convalescent COVID-19.

As regards this clone: Other DNA sequences within the sample encode an identical CDR3. J is TRBJ1-6 and V is TRBV27; D gene unclear. Germline V lookup: CDR1 MNHEY, CDR2 SMNVEV (reference sequence). The V gene lost 3 bases and the J gene lost 7 bases, with 10 bases spanning the gap. The CDR3 length is 14 residues. For the CDR3, the DNA is TGTGCCAGCAGTTTTCGGACGGGAAATTCACCCCTCCACTTT. This encodes CASSFRTGNSPLHF.

The chain carries TRBV19 and TRBJ2-3, with D possibly TRBD1 on 5 matching bases. The CDR3 sequence is 15 residues long. Trimming cost V 1 base and J 1 base, with 9 bases left between them. The germline CDR1 and CDR2 sequences are LNHDA and SQIVND (reference sequence). The CDR3 is CASSIVSRGTDTQYF. The CDR3, as DNA: TGTGCCAGTAGTATAGTGTCCAGGGGCACAGATACGCAGTATTTT.

The count of this clone is one. CDR3 nucleotides: TGTGCCAGCAGCCCCGGAGCAGGGGTAGGCACCGGGGAGCTGTTTTTT. This gives the protein CASSPGAGVGTGELFF. The chain employs TRBV11-2 and TRBJ2-2; D may be TRBD1 (6 bases). Trimming cost V 5 bases and J 4 bases, with 17 bases left between them. The CDR3 spans 16 residues. CDR1 is SGHAT and CDR2 is FQNNGV in the germline V gene.

The chain links TRBV29-1 to TRBJ2-1; weak D call: TRBD1 (5 bases). From germline, CDR1 is SQVTM and CDR2 ANQGSEA. CDR3 length: 10 amino acids. V shed 3 bases and J shed 9 bases, with 6 bases lying between them. The CDR3 is CSVDQGEQFF. For the CDR3, the DNA is TGCAGCGTTGACCAGGGTGAGCAGTTCTTC.

This clone appeared a few times. The V call is TRBV7-6, the J call TRBJ2-7; TRBD2 agrees at 12 bases. Trimming at V came to 5 bases and at J to 4 bases, leaving 15 bases not matched to a gene. Germline CDR1 SGHVS, CDR2 FNYEAQ. The CDR3 runs to 18 residues. CDR3 coding DNA: TGTGCCAGCAGCCCGAGACTAGCGGGAGAGGGTTTTGGGTACGAGCAGTACTTC. Translation gives CASSPRLAGEGFGYEQYF.

In this sample, this clone turned up once. V usage is TRBV25-1 and J usage is TRBJ2-1; D ambiguous. V shed 3 bases and J shed 10 bases, with 19 bases lying between them. CDR1 is MGHDK, CDR2 SYGVNS, per germline. CDR3 length: 15 amino acids. The CDR3, as DNA: TGTGCCAGCAGTGATTTTAGACTGAAAGACTCGGAGCAGTTCTTC. Translation gives CASSDFRLKDSEQFF.

V and J are TRBV5-4 and TRBJ2-4, with TRBD2 matching over 13 bases. The J segment lost 0 bases and the V segment lost 0 bases, leaving 9 bases of the junction unmatched. Germline values: CDR1 SGHNT, CDR2 YYREEE (reference sequence). CDR3 size: 20 residues. CDR3 region: CASSLAPGTSGTKAKNIQYF. The CDR3 DNA reads TGTGCCAGCAGCTTGGCTCCCGGGACTAGCGGGACCAAAGCCAAAAACATTCAGTACTTC.

The chain couples TRBV28 to TRBJ2-1, with 12 bases fitting TRBD2. The CDR3 is 16 amino acids. Per germline, CDR1 MDHEN and CDR2 SYDVKM. V was clipped by 3 bases and J by 9 bases; unmatched bases: 9. CDR3 DNA sequence: TGTGCCAGCAGTTTCCACCCGGGACTAGCGGGCCCTGAGCAGTTCTTC. It specifies CASSFHPGLAGPEQFF.

The J gene is TRBJ2-1, the V gene TRBV4-1; the D gene is possibly TRBD1 (5 bases). V was cut by 1 base and J by 5 bases, with 9 bases left in between. CDR3 size: 14 residues. Germline values: CDR1 MGHRA, CDR2 YSYEKL. The CDR3 coding sequence is TGCGCCAGCAGCCAAGTCGTCAGGGACAATGAGCAGTTCTTC. Residues: CASSQVVRDNEQFF.

This sequence joins TRBV5-1 and TRBJ2-1; 11 nucleotides line up with TRBD1. CDR1 and CDR2 (germline): SGHRS, YFSETQ. CDR3 length: 16 residues. V dropped 4 bases and J dropped 4; count of bases not matched to a gene: 7. CDR3 sequence: CASSRGQGAYYNEQFF. The DNA for the CDR3 is TGCGCCAGCAGCAGAGGACAGGGGGCGTATTACAATGAGCAGTTCTTC.

This chain uses TRBV4-1 with TRBJ2-5, with unresolved D. The CDR3 totals 11 residues. Germline values: CDR1 MGHRA, CDR2 YSYEKL. Trimming pared 3 bases from V and 5 bases from J, leaving 4 bases between. The CDR3 protein is CASSHMETQYF. CDR3 coding DNA: TGCGCCAGCAGCCACATGGAGACCCAGTACTTC.

The chain uses TRBV19 and TRBJ1-5; 8 positions match TRBD1. The trim removed 5 bases at V and 3 bases at J, leaving 6 bases unmatched. CDR1 LNHDA and CDR2 SQIVND come from the germline V gene (reference sequence). The CDR3 covers 15 residues. CDR3 amino acids: CASSPGTGPNQPQHF. In DNA form, the CDR3 reads TGTGCCAGTAGTCCGGGGACAGGCCCCAATCAGCCCCAGCATTTT.

The genes are TRBV28 and TRBJ1-4, with 8 nucleotides matching TRBD1. This CDR3 is 18 amino acids long. The V gene's germline CDR1 is MDHEN and CDR2 SYDVKM. The trim removed 6 bases at V and 3 bases at J, leaving 15 bases unmatched. This chain's CDR3 is CASRGFDRGTRANEKLFF. For the CDR3, the DNA is TGTGCCAGCAGGGGATTCGACAGGGGCACACGGGCTAATGAAAAACTGTTTTTT.

The rearrangement joins TRBV28 to TRBJ1-2; tentative D call: TRBD1 (6 bases). CDR3 length: 12 amino acids. Trimming pared 6 bases from V and 7 bases from J, leaving 12 bases between. Germline-derived CDR1 and CDR2 are MDHEN and SYDVKM. The CDR3 bases are TGTGCCAGCAGGGCTACAGGGAGTGGCTACACCTTC. This encodes CASRATGSGYTF.

This chain uses TRBV27 with TRBJ2-1; 8 bases are shared with TRBD1. The CDR3 contains 20 residues. V trimming: 3 bases; J trimming: 2 bases; junction bases outside the gene matches: 18. Germline loops: CDR1 MNHEY, CDR2 SMNVEV (reference sequence). CDR3 coding DNA: TGTGCCAGCAGTTTTCAGGGGGCTAGGATAACCTCCAAGCCCTACAATGAGCAGTTCTTC. Translation gives CASSFQGARITSKPYNEQFF.

The chain joins TRBV24-1 to TRBJ2-1, with no clear D. V shed 2 bases and J shed 0 bases, with 10 bases lying between them. The V gene's germline CDR1 is KGHDR and CDR2 SFDVKD. The length of the CDR3 is 16 residues. The CDR3 loop reads CATSDWSPSSYNEQFF. CDR3 coding DNA: TGTGCCACCAGTGATTGGTCTCCGAGCTCCTACAATGAGCAGTTCTTC.

This chain joins TRBV19 and TRBJ1-6; perhaps TRBD1 as D (5 bases). Germline CDR1 reads LNHDA; CDR2 reads SQIVND (reference sequence). Trimming removed 7 bases at V and 9 bases at J, with 16 bases between. The length of the CDR3 is 14 residues. CDR3 sequence: CASKGDYSGSPLHF. In DNA, the CDR3 is TGTGCCAGTAAAGGGGACTACTCGGGTTCACCCCTCCACTTT.

The J gene is TRBJ2-1, the V gene TRBV7-2; D may be TRBD2 (6 bases). The CDR3 length is 13 residues. Deletions cut 5 bases from V and 7 bases from J, with 12 bases between. Germline CDR1 and CDR2: SGHTA and FQGNSA. CDR3 protein: CASSPVGGNEQFF. The CDR3 coding sequence is TGTGCCAGCAGCCCGGTTGGGGGGAATGAGCAGTTCTTC.

This clone was found once. The V and J genes are TRBV6-5 and TRBJ2-1; D ambiguous. V shed 6 bases and J shed 0 bases, with 12 bases lying between them. The germline V gene has CDR1 MNHEY and CDR2 SVGAGI. The CDR3 loop spans 15 amino acids. The CDR3 sequence is CASRVTTSSYNEQFF. The CDR3 DNA follows: TGTGCCAGCAGAGTAACCACGAGCTCCTACAATGAGCAGTTCTTC.

The chain carries TRBV11-2 and TRBJ1-1; 7 nucleotides match TRBD1. Germline CDR1 is SGHAT and CDR2 is FQNNGV. CDR3 length: 13 residues. Losses at the gene ends were 8 bases for V and 1 base for J; bases not matched to a gene: 4. This chain's CDR3 is CASGGQENTEAFF. The CDR3 DNA reads TGTGCCAGCGGCGGACAGGAGAACACTGAAGCTTTCTTT.

V is TRBV5-1 and J is TRBJ2-5, with 8 bases that match TRBD1. The CDR3 is made up of 15 amino acids. The V segment lost 6 bases and the J segment 3 bases; nucleotides outside the gene matches: 10. Germline CDR1 reads SGHRS; CDR2 reads YFSETQ. As DNA, the CDR3 is TGCGCCAGCAAAGGGCTTTACAGGGGGGAAGAGACCCAGTACTTC. Protein product: CASKGLYRGEETQYF.

The chain recombines TRBV29-1 with TRBJ1-1; tentative D call: TRBD1 (6 bases). The CDR3 is 13 residues long. The germline CDR1 and CDR2 sequences are SQVTM and ANQGSEA. Trimming left V 8 bases short and J 3 bases short, with 16 bases between. Written as DNA, the CDR3 is TGCAGCCCCTACAGGGCAATTTACACTGAAGCTTTCTTT. Residues: CSPYRAIYTEAFF.

The V and J genes are TRBV9 and TRBJ2-7; the match to TRBD1 covers 10 bases. Germline CDR1 SGDLS, CDR2 YYNGEE. Unmatched junction bases numbered 7, after V lost 2 bases and J lost 5 bases. The CDR3 totals 15 residues. Written as DNA, the CDR3 is TGTGCCAGCAGCGTTGTAGGGACAGGGGTCCACGAGCAGTACTTC. Encoded protein: CASSVVGTGVHEQYF.

J is TRBJ1-5 and V is TRBV28; 7 nucleotides match TRBD1. The germline gives CDR1 MDHEN, CDR2 SYDVKM. V shed 6 bases and J 7 bases; nucleotides not matched to a gene: 12. CDR3 length: 15 residues. CDR3 residues: CASSSGAGGRQPQHF. The CDR3 region has the DNA TGTGCCAGCAGCTCGGGGGCAGGGGGGCGCCAGCCCCAGCATTTT.

This chain connects TRBV28 to TRBJ1-2; 8 nucleotides line up with TRBD1. The V and J ends lost 5 bases and 0 bases, in that order; junction bases with no gene match: 5. Germline V gene data show CDR1 as MDHEN and CDR2 as SYDVKM. The CDR3 loop spans 15 amino acids. DNA for the CDR3: TGTGCCAGCAGTGGGACAGGCCTATCTAACTATGGCTACACCTTC. Amino acids: CASSGTGLSNYGYTF.

This rearrangement joins TRBV27 to TRBJ2-7, with D hard to call. The length of the CDR3 is 16 residues. Trimming removed 0 bases from V and 6 bases from J, with 18 bases in between. Per the germline V gene, CDR1 is MNHEY and CDR2 is SMNVEV (reference sequence). CDR3 DNA sequence: TGTGCCAGCAGTTTATCCCCGGCTAGGCTTTCCAGCGAGCAGTACTTC. Translation gives CASSLSPARLSSEQYF.

This chain uses TRBV24-1 with TRBJ1-2; no clear D gene. The CDR3 length is 13 residues. Trimming cost V 1 base and J 7 bases, with 9 bases left between them. CDR1 is KGHDR, CDR2 SFDVKD, per germline. The CDR3 DNA reads TGTGCCACCAGTGATTTTCGGGAGGGTGGCTACACCTTC. This translates into CATSDFREGGYTF.

V is TRBV7-9 and J is TRBJ2-7; 8 bases fit TRBD1. Germline CDR1 and CDR2: SEHNR and FQNEAQ (reference sequence). This CDR3 comprises 15 residues. V lost 6 bases to trimming and J lost 3 bases; unmatched junction nucleotides: 10. The CDR3 loop is CASRPPVTGDYEQYF. DNA for the CDR3: TGTGCCAGCAGACCCCCAGTGACAGGGGACTACGAGCAGTACTTC. The complete variable domain, with remaining parts taken from reference TRBV7-9 and TRBJ2-7, reads DTGVSQNPRHKITKRGQNVTFRCDPISEHNRLYWYRQTLGQGPEFLTYFQNEAQLEKSRLLSDRFSAERPKGSFSTLEIQRTEQGDSAMYLCASRPPVTGDYEQYFGPGTRLTVT.

This clone was seen more than once but under ten times. The J gene is TRBJ2-5, the V gene TRBV30; 8 bases match TRBD2. CDR1 and CDR2 (germline): GTSNPN, SVGIG (reference sequence). CDR3 length equals 14 residues. The V segment lost 1 base and the J segment 3 bases; nucleotides outside the gene matches: 4. The CDR3 DNA reads TGTGCCTGGAGTGCCGGGACTAGGGAAGAGACCCAGTACTTC. It is translated as CAWSAGTREETQYF.

The rearrangement joins TRBV11-2 to TRBJ2-7; a possible D gene is TRBD1 (5 bases). This CDR3 contains 14 residues. V lost 0 bases to trimming and J lost 4 bases, with 10 bases between them. Germline V CDR1 and CDR2: SGHAT, FQNNGV. CDR3: CASSLEGRVYEQYF. In DNA, the CDR3 is TGTGCCAGCAGCTTAGAGGGCAGGGTGTACGAGCAGTACTTC. Variable domain in full (rest from reference TRBV11-2 and TRBJ2-7): EAGVAQSPRYKIIEKRQSVAFWCNPISGHATLYWYQQILGQGPKLLIQFQNNGVVDDSQLPKDRFSAERLKGVDSTLKIQPAKLEDSAVYLCASSLEGRVYEQYFGPGTRLTVT.